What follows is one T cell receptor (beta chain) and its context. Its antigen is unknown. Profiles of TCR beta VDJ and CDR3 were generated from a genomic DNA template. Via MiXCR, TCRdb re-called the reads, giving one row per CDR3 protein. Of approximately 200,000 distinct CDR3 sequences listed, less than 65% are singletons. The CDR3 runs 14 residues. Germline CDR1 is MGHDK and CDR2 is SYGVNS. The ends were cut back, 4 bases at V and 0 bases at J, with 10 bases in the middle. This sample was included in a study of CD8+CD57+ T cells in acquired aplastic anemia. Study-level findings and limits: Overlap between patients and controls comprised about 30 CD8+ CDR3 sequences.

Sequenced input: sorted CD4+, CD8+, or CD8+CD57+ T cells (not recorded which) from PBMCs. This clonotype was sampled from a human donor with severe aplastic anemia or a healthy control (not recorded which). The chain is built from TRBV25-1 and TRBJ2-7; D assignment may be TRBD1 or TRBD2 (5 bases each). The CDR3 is CASSVGTASYEQYF. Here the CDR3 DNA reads TGTGCCAGCAGTGTAGGGACGGCCTCCTACGAGCAGTACTTC.